This T cell receptor beta chain was sequenced in a study of neoadjuvant nivolumab and ipilimumab in lung cancer. Whole-study findings and limits: Compared with tumor-adjacent uninvolved lung, resected tumors showed greater richness and clonality. Pretherapy blood TCR richness correlated positively with resected tumor richness. A small number of samples were TCR sequenced.

Note on this clone: Its cognate antigen is unknown.

Here immunoSEQ multiplex PCR was the method, and the copy in TCRdb shows in-frame clones only, minus some. The sample shows 5,500 to 8,500 clones, roughly 76% of them seen only once. The sample in question was tumor tissue, obtained after neoadjuvant nivolumab, alone or with ipilimumab, at or shortly before surgery. This clonotype was sampled from an adult with non-small cell lung cancer.

The CDR3 region is CASSLYSGGEAFF. In DNA form, the CDR3 reads TGTGCCAGCAGCTTATATTCGGGTGGTGAAGCTTTCTTT. The V call is TRBV7-2, the J call TRBJ1-1; D ambiguous. Per the germline V gene, CDR1 is SGHTA and CDR2 is FQGNSA. The CDR3 totals 13 residues. Trimming cost V 2 bases and J 7 bases, with 11 bases left between them.